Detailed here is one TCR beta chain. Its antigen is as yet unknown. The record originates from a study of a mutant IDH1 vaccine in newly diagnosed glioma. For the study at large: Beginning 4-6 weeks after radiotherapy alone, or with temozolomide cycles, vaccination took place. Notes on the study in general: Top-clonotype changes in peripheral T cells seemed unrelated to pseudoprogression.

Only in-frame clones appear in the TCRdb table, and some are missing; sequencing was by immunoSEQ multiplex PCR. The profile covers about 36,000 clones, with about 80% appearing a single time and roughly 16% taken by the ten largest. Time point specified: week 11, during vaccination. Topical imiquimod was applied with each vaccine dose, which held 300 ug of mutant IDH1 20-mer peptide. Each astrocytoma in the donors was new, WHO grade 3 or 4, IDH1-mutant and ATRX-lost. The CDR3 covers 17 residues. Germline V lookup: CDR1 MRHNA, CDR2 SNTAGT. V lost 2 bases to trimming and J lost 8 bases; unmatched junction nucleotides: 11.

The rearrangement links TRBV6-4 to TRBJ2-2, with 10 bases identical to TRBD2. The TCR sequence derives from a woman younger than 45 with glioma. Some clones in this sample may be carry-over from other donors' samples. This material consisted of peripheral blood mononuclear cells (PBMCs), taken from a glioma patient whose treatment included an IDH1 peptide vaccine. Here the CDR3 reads CASSDTGLLAGGGELFF. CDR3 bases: TGTGCCAGCAGTGACACCGGCCTTTTAGCGGGAGGAGGGGAGCTGTTTTTT.